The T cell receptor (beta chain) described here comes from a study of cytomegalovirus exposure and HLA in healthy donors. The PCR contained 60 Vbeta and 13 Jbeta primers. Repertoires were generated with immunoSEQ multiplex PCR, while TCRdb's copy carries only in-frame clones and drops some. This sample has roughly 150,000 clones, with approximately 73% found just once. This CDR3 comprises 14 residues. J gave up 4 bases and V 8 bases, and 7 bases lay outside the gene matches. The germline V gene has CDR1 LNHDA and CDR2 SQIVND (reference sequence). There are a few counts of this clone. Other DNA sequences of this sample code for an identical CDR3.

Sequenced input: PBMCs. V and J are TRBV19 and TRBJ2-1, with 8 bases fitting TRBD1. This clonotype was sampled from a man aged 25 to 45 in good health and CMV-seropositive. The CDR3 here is CASSDRGGYNEQFF. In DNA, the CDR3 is TGTGCCAGTTCTGACAGGGGTGGTTACAATGAGCAGTTCTTC.